This passage covers 28 T cell receptor beta chains from one sample sequenced in a study of blood T cell repertoires in COVID-19. This table comes from immunoSEQ multiplex PCR, and its TCRdb copy is limited to in-frame clones, with some not included. The sample lists 350,000 to 450,000 clones; roughly 90% were seen once. The material sequenced was peripheral blood. These receptors all stem from a man between 35 and 55 years old with acute or convalescent COVID-19.

The chain couples TRBV27 to TRBJ2-7; D remains ambiguous. Trimming pared 3 bases from V and 5 bases from J, leaving 14 bases between. Germline CDR1 and CDR2: MNHEY and SMNVEV (reference sequence). The CDR3 is 14 residues long. The CDR3 DNA follows: TGTGCCAGCAGTTTCAGTGCGAGGTCAGACGAGCAGTACTTC. Protein: CASSFSARSDEQYF.

V usage is TRBV27 and J usage is TRBJ1-2, with 9 bases matching TRBD1. In germline, CDR1 is MNHEY, CDR2 SMNVEV (reference sequence). This CDR3 is 14 amino acids long. J gave up 6 bases and V 6 bases, and 8 bases lay outside the gene matches. The CDR3 DNA follows: TGTGCCAGCAGACCTCTGGACAGGGGAGATGGCTACACCTTC. It codes for CASRPLDRGDGYTF.

V gene TRBV15 combines with J gene TRBJ2-3, with a weak D call TRBD1 (5 bases). The CDR3 has 15 residues. V gave up 5 bases and J gave up 6 bases, with 18 bases separating them. The germline V gene encodes CDR1 LNHNV and CDR2 YYDKDF (reference sequence). CDR3 residues: CATSEIWGDVDTQYF. Here the CDR3 DNA reads TGTGCCACCAGCGAGATCTGGGGCGACGTTGATACGCAGTATTTT. Based on the CDR3 plus reference TRBV15 and TRBJ2-3, the full variable domain is DAMVIQNPRYQVTQFGKPVTLSCSQTLNHNVMYWYQQKSSQAPKLLFHYYDKDFNNEADTPDNFQSRRPNTSFCFLDIRSPGLGDTAMYLCATSEIWGDVDTQYFGPGTRLTVL.

The chain has TRBV7-6 and TRBJ1-2; 9 bases align to TRBD1. The CDR3 is made up of 15 amino acids. V lost 5 bases and J lost 4; bases outside the gene matches: 8. Germline CDR1 and CDR2: SGHVS and FNYEAQ. In nucleotides, the CDR3 is TGTGCCAGCAGCCCCCGGGACAGGGATTTCTATGGCTACACCTTC. This gives the protein CASSPRDRDFYGYTF.

This clone has a handful of counts. The CDR3 coding sequence is TGTGCCAGCAGCGCACAAAACGGGGGTAACTATGGCTACACCTTC. Amino acids: CASSAQNGGNYGYTF. V gene TRBV9 combines with J gene TRBJ1-2; D possibly corresponds to TRBD1 (5 bases). There are 15 residues in the CDR3. Trimming removed 3 bases from V and 1 base from J, with 13 bases in between. The germline CDR1 and CDR2 sequences are SGDLS and YYNGEE.

This clone was observed a handful of times. The chain uses TRBV10-1 and TRBJ2-7; 10 bases match TRBD2. The CDR3 length is 17 residues. V gave up 8 bases and J gave up 2 bases; unmatched junction bases: 15. CDR1 is WNHNN, CDR2 SYGVQD, per germline (reference sequence). CDR3 sequence reads: CASSGQREGRGPYEQYF. The CDR3 DNA reads TGCGCCAGCTCCGGCCAGCGGGAGGGCCGGGGCCCCTACGAGCAGTACTTC.

The V gene is TRBV13, the J gene TRBJ2-7, with 8 bases lining up with TRBD2. This CDR3 region has 14 residues. Germline CDR1 and CDR2: PRHDT and FYEKMQ (reference sequence). V was pared by 5 bases and J by 3 bases, with 6 bases of the junction left unmatched. CDR3 nucleotides: TGTGCCAGCAGCATTAGCGGGGATCTCTACGAGCAGTACTTC. Translated: CASSISGDLYEQYF.

This clone was observed a few times. This chain uses TRBV20-1 with TRBJ2-7; 8 nucleotides match TRBD2. Germline CDR1 and CDR2: DFQATT and SNEGSKA (reference sequence). The ends lost 3 bases at V and 5 bases at J; junction bases unmatched: 3. There are 12 residues in the CDR3. CDR3 nucleotides: TGCAGTGCTAGTATACTAGCGGACGAGCAGTACTTC. Translation: CSASILADEQYF.

This clone was found once. The chain employs TRBV30 and TRBJ1-5; no clear D gene. Trimming took off 0 bases at V and 3 bases at J, with 6 bases between the two ends. The CDR3 runs to 13 residues. CDR1 is GTSNPN, CDR2 SVGIG, per germline (reference sequence). CDR3 nucleotide sequence: TGTGCCTGGAGTGTCGAGGACAATCAGCCCCAGCATTTT. Amino acids: CAWSVEDNQPQHF.

The chain uses TRBV5-5 and TRBJ1-1; the D gene is possibly TRBD1 (5 bases). The CDR3 consists of 15 residues. The V gene's germline CDR1 is SGHKS and CDR2 YYEKEE (reference sequence). The germline V and J ends were trimmed by 4 bases and 1 base, with 14 bases remaining between them. In DNA, the CDR3 is TGTGCCAGCAGCCCTATTTCGACAGAGAACACTGAAGCTTTCTTT. It yields the protein CASSPISTENTEAFF.

The chain couples TRBV27 to TRBJ1-2, with 11 bases fitting TRBD1. This CDR3 spans 14 amino acids. V was clipped by 3 bases and J by 8 bases; unmatched bases: 5. Germline loops: CDR1 MNHEY, CDR2 SMNVEV (reference sequence). The CDR3 bases are TGTGCCAGCAGTTTGGGGACAGGGGGTACGGGCTACACCTTC. The encoded protein is CASSLGTGGTGYTF.

The CDR3 sequence is CASSLTGGVNSPLHF. CDR3 in DNA: TGTGCCAGCAGCTTGACAGGGGGCGTCAATTCACCCCTCCACTTT. This chain joins TRBV5-6 and TRBJ1-6, with TRBD1 matching 9 bases. The junction had 3 bases not matched to a gene; V was cut back by 1 base and J by 7 bases. CDR3 length: 15 residues. CDR1 is SGHDT and CDR2 is YYEEEE in the germline V gene.

The V gene is TRBV7-9, the J gene TRBJ1-5, with TRBD1 as a possible D gene (6 bases). Trimming cost V 10 bases and J 3 bases, with 19 bases left between them. CDR1 is SEHNR, CDR2 FQNEAQ, per germline (reference sequence). The length of the CDR3 is 15 residues. The CDR3 spells CATRELDSLNQPQHF. The CDR3 DNA sequence: TGTGCCACTAGAGAACTGGACAGCCTCAATCAGCCCCAGCATTTT. The entire variable domain, with the rest obtained from reference TRBV7-9 and TRBJ1-5, is as follows: DTGVSQNPRHKITKRGQNVTFRCDPISEHNRLYWYRQTLGQGPEFLTYFQNEAQLEKSRLLSDRFSAERPKGSFSTLEIQRTEQGDSAMYLCATRELDSLNQPQHFGDGTRLSIL.

This clone was counted a few times. The CDR3 DNA reads as TGTGCCAGCAGCCGCACCTTACTAGCGGTAAGCTCCTACGAGCAGTACTTC. This codes for CASSRTLLAVSSYEQYF. V is TRBV9 and J is TRBJ2-7; 8 nucleotides line up with TRBD2. Germline CDR1 is SGDLS and CDR2 is YYNGEE. Trimming at V came to 4 bases and at J to 0 bases, leaving 12 bases not matched to a gene. The CDR3 has 17 amino acids.

V gene TRBV27 combines with J gene TRBJ1-4; TRBD1 matches at 7 bases. The germline gives CDR1 MNHEY, CDR2 SMNVEV (reference sequence). This CDR3 has 17 amino acids. The J segment lost 4 bases and the V segment lost 3 bases, leaving 11 bases of the junction unmatched. The CDR3 nucleotides read TGTGCCAGCAGTTTTTCTTTCCAGGGGGAGGTTAATGAAAAACTGTTTTTT. Its translation: CASSFSFQGEVNEKLFF.

Turning to this clone: No DNA is shown, since the ends of the CDR3 on it are uncertain; the CDR3 is the one TCRdb lists. The V gene is TRBV27, the J gene TRBJ2-2; the DNA was not used to check the table's D call, TRBD2. Germline CDR1 reads MNHEY; CDR2 reads SMNVEV (reference sequence). The CDR3 region is 16 residues in length, termini included. The chain's CDR3 is CASSSSRERNTGELFF.

CDR3 nucleotides: TGTGCCAGCAGTATGTTGAGGGAATCCTACGAGCAGTACTTC. The encoded protein is CASSMLRESYEQYF. The chain combines TRBV27 with TRBJ2-7; a weak D match, TRBD2 (5 bases). V was cut by 5 bases and J by 1 base, with 12 bases left in between. This CDR3 region has 14 residues. Germline CDR1 and CDR2: MNHEY and SMNVEV (reference sequence).

The chain links TRBV5-4 to TRBJ1-2, with a tentative D call TRBD1 (6 bases). The V gene's germline CDR1 is SGHNT and CDR2 YYREEE (reference sequence). V was shortened by 3 bases and J by 5 bases, with 14 bases between the two germline ends. The CDR3 totals 14 residues. The CDR3 bases are TGTGCCAGCAGCTCCGAGGACAGCGGTTATGGCTACACCTTC. Its protein product is CASSSEDSGYGYTF.

The V and J genes are TRBV5-6 and TRBJ2-7, with 9 bases identical to TRBD1. Looked up from germline, CDR1 is SGHDT and CDR2 is YYEEEE. CDR3 length: 17 amino acids. The V segment lost 1 base and the J segment 4 bases; nucleotides outside the gene matches: 12. CDR3 sequence reads: CASSLTQDRGMGYEQYF. The CDR3 DNA reads as TGTGCCAGCAGCTTGACCCAGGACAGGGGTATGGGATACGAGCAGTACTTC.

The chain combines TRBV28 with TRBJ2-1; 7 bases map to TRBD2. The CDR3 has 14 residues. The junction had 9 bases not matched to a gene; V was cut back by 6 bases and J by 7 bases. Germline CDR1 MDHEN, CDR2 SYDVKM. CDR3 in DNA: TGTGCCAGCAGCCAGGGAGGGCTAAGGAATGAGCAGTTCTTC. Translation gives CASSQGGLRNEQFF.

V and J are TRBV24-1 and TRBJ1-2, with D maybe TRBD1 (6 bases). In germline, CDR1 is KGHDR, CDR2 SFDVKD. The germline V and J ends were trimmed by 4 bases and 5 bases, with 10 bases remaining between them. The CDR3 totals 13 residues. The CDR3 DNA follows: TGTGCCACCAGTGACCAAGGGGGATATGGCTACACCTTC. This translates into CATSDQGGYGYTF.

V and J are TRBV7-9 and TRBJ1-1; 8 bases are shared with TRBD1. The CDR3 has 15 residues. CDR1 and CDR2 from the germline V gene are SEHNR and FQNEAQ (reference sequence). Trimming at V came to 5 bases and at J to 4 bases, leaving 9 bases not matched to a gene. The CDR3 DNA sequence: TGTGCCAGCAGCCCAAGACGTACAGGGGGCACTGAAGCTTTCTTT. As protein: CASSPRRTGGTEAFF.

The chain recombines TRBV6-6 with TRBJ1-4, with TRBD1 matching 7 bases. CDR1 and CDR2 (germline): MNHNY, SVGAGI (reference sequence). This CDR3 is built from 15 residues. With 4 bases clipped from V and 8 bases from J, the junction kept 10 bases outside the gene matches. The CDR3 bases are TGTGCCAGCAGTTCCGAACAGGGGAGGTTCGAAAAACTGTTTTTT. Translating gives CASSSEQGRFEKLFF.

The gene calls are TRBV4-3 and TRBJ2-1; D is ambiguous. The CDR3 extends over 15 amino acids. With 0 bases removed from V and 0 bases from J, the gap between germline ends came to 6 bases. Germline V gene sequence: CDR1 LGHNA, CDR2 YSLEER. DNA of the CDR3: TGCGCCAGCAGCCAAGAACCTAGCTCCTACAATGAGCAGTTCTTC. This encodes CASSQEPSSYNEQFF.

The rearrangement links TRBV12-3 or TRBV12-4 to TRBJ1-1, with 7 bases lining up with TRBD1. Losses at the gene ends were 7 bases for V and 11 bases for J; bases not matched to a gene: 7. The CDR3 spans 11 residues. The CDR3 bases are TGTGCCAGCAATAGACAGGGATGGGCTTTCTTT. Its protein product is CASNRQGWAFF.

The chain uses TRBV27 and TRBJ2-2; D possibly corresponds to TRBD2 (6 bases). The ends were cut back, 7 bases at V and 1 base at J, with 10 bases in the middle. The CDR3 loop spans 14 amino acids. Germline V gene data show CDR1 as MNHEY and CDR2 as SMNVEV (reference sequence). The CDR3 nucleotides read TGTGCCAGCACGGCGGGGCGGAACACCGGGGAGCTGTTTTTT. It encodes CASTAGRNTGELFF.

The CDR3 DNA sequence: TGTGCCAGCGGGGTGCAGGGGGGTAGCGCCGGGGAGCTGTTTTTT. Translated, it gives CASGVQGGSAGELFF. The chain recombines TRBV27 with TRBJ2-2, with a weak D call TRBD1 (7 bases). CDR1 is MNHEY, CDR2 SMNVEV, per germline (reference sequence). This CDR3 is 15 amino acids long. Trimming removed 8 bases from V and 6 bases from J, with 19 bases in between.

This chain links TRBV27 with TRBJ1-6; TRBD1 agrees at 10 bases. There are 16 residues in the CDR3. Germline V gives CDR1 MNHEY, CDR2 SMNVEV (reference sequence). The V gene end was trimmed by 5 bases and the J gene end by 6 bases; junction bases not matched to a gene: 7. CDR3 bases: TGTGCCAGCAGTACGACAGGGGGCTTGGGTAATTCACCCCTCCACTTT. It is translated as CASSTTGGLGNSPLHF.